The 13 T cell receptor beta chains below come from one sample, sequenced in a study of T-cell memory formation after mild COVID-19. Via MiXCR, TCRdb re-called the 5' RACE reads, giving one row per CDR3 protein. The repertoire holds about 560,000 distinct CDR3 sequences, about a fifth seen once, with roughly 9.1% in the top ten. Sequenced input: PBMCs or a T cell subset sorted from them (not recorded which). Receptors originate from an adult woman who had mild COVID-19 (a few samples of this study predate the infection). Cell type and time point are not known.

The rearrangement links TRBV7-3 to TRBJ1-1; D is possibly TRBD1 (6 bases). Trimming took 1 base from V and 0 from J, leaving 12 bases between them. The CDR3 has 16 residues. The V gene's germline CDR1 is SGHTA and CDR2 FQGTGA. This chain's CDR3 is CASSLMGGGMNTEAFF. The CDR3 nucleotides read TGTGCCAGCAGCTTAATGGGGGGCGGGATGAACACTGAAGCTTTCTTT.

The gene calls are TRBV30 and TRBJ2-3; D remains ambiguous. Germline CDR1 is GTSNPN and CDR2 is SVGIG (reference sequence). The CDR3 is 13 amino acids. V shed 0 bases and J shed 6 bases, with 10 bases lying between them. The CDR3 DNA is TGTGCCTGGAGTGTTTCGGTCGGGGATACGCAGTATTTT. This translates into CAWSVSVGDTQYF.

The chain has TRBV6-1 and TRBJ1-1, with 7 bases that match TRBD1. The germline gives CDR1 MNHNS, CDR2 SASEGT. The CDR3 length is 12 residues. The V gene end was trimmed by 10 bases and the J gene end by 1 base; junction bases not matched to a gene: 3. CDR3 in amino acids: CATRQGNTEAFF. The DNA for the CDR3 is TGTGCCACGAGACAGGGGAACACTGAAGCTTTCTTT.

This clonotype was seen a few times. The chain recombines TRBV20-1 with TRBJ1-2; TRBD1 matches at 11 bases. J gave up 2 bases and V 4 bases, and 6 bases lay outside the gene matches. The germline V gene encodes CDR1 DFQATT and CDR2 SNEGSKA (reference sequence). This CDR3 contains 15 residues. CDR3 amino acids: CSATPGDRGNYGYTF. The CDR3 region has the DNA TGCAGTGCTACCCCGGGGGACAGGGGGAACTATGGCTACACCTTC.

This chain connects TRBV5-1 to TRBJ2-3; 7 bases agree with TRBD2. This CDR3 spans 14 amino acids. With V trimmed by 3 bases and J by 2 bases, 3 bases remained unmatched. Germline V gives CDR1 SGHRS, CDR2 YFSETQ. The CDR3 loop reads CASSSRDYTDTQYF. The CDR3 DNA sequence: TGCGCCAGCAGCTCCCGGGACTACACAGATACGCAGTATTTT. Full variable domain (rest looked up from reference TRBV5-1 and TRBJ2-3): KAGVTQTPRYLIKTRGQQVTLSCSPISGHRSVSWYQQTPGQGLQFLFEYFSETQRNKGNFPGRFSGRQFSNSRSEMNVSTLELGDSALYLCASSSRDYTDTQYFGPGTRLTVL.

V usage is TRBV24-1 and J usage is TRBJ2-3; possibly TRBD2 for D (5 bases). The ends were cut back, 7 bases at V and 4 bases at J, with 14 bases in the middle. CDR1 and CDR2 (germline): KGHDR, SFDVKD. The CDR3 loop spans 14 amino acids. The DNA of the CDR3 is TGTGCCACCAGCCGCCGGGGAGATCCAGATACGCAGTATTTT. Its protein product is CATSRRGDPDTQYF.

The genes are TRBV15 and TRBJ2-1; D is undetermined. Germline V CDR1 and CDR2: LNHNV, YYDKDF (reference sequence). The CDR3 loop spans 13 amino acids. Trimming shortened V by 1 base and J by 6 bases, and 7 bases separated the two germline ends. CDR3 bases: TGTGCCACCAGCAGAGCCCCGAGCAATGAGCAGTTCTTC. This gives the protein CATSRAPSNEQFF. Full variable domain (outside the CDR3, taken from reference TRBV15 and TRBJ2-1): DAMVIQNPRYQVTQFGKPVTLSCSQTLNHNVMYWYQQKSSQAPKLLFHYYDKDFNNEADTPDNFQSRRPNTSFCFLDIRSPGLGDTAMYLCATSRAPSNEQFFGPGTRLTVL.

This chain joins TRBV4-1 and TRBJ2-7; 9 positions agree with TRBD1. The V gene's germline CDR1 is MGHRA and CDR2 YSYEKL. The CDR3 has 15 amino acids. The trim removed 3 bases at V and 7 bases at J, leaving 10 bases unmatched. CDR3 DNA: TGCGCCAGCAGCCAGATGGGGACAGGGACGGGGGAGCAGTACTTC. It encodes CASSQMGTGTGEQYF.

This clonotype has only a few counts. V gene TRBV20-1 combines with J gene TRBJ2-2; 9 nucleotides line up with TRBD1. Germline values: CDR1 DFQATT, CDR2 SNEGSKA (reference sequence). J gave up 6 bases and V 5 bases, and 4 bases lay outside the gene matches. The CDR3 contains 13 residues. CDR3 loop: CSAGDRAAGELFF. The CDR3 nucleotides read TGCAGTGCTGGGGACAGGGCCGCCGGGGAGCTGTTTTTT.

V usage is TRBV20-1 and J usage is TRBJ1-5, with 8 bases matching TRBD1. The ends lost 6 bases at V and 2 bases at J; junction bases unmatched: 15. This CDR3 contains 17 residues. Germline V gene data show CDR1 as DFQATT and CDR2 as SNEGSKA (reference sequence). CDR3: CSAPSRQGFGGNQPQHF. CDR3 coding DNA: TGCAGTGCACCGAGTAGACAGGGGTTTGGCGGCAATCAGCCCCAGCATTTT.

The J gene is TRBJ2-1, the V gene TRBV12-3 or TRBV12-4, with 14 bases lining up with TRBD2. The trim removed 6 bases at V and 8 bases at J, leaving 6 bases unmatched. The CDR3 is 15 residues long. The CDR3: CASRIGTSGRDEQFF. In nucleotides, the CDR3 is TGTGCCAGCAGGATCGGGACTAGCGGGAGAGATGAGCAGTTCTTC.

This clonotype was counted between two and nine times. The chain joins TRBV29-1 to TRBJ2-7, with D perhaps matching TRBD1 (6 bases). V was trimmed by 3 bases and J by 2 bases, leaving 17 bases between them. The germline V gene encodes CDR1 SQVTM and CDR2 ANQGSEA. This CDR3 region has 15 residues. The CDR3 sequence: CSVELQGRETYEQYF. CDR3 sequence (DNA): TGCAGCGTTGAGCTACAGGGCAGGGAGACCTACGAGCAGTACTTC.

This clonotype was counted between two and nine times. The CDR3 protein is CASSLDALLGYGYTF. CDR3 bases: TGTGCCAGCAGCTTGGACGCCCTATTGGGGTATGGCTACACCTTC. The rearrangement uses TRBV5-5 and TRBJ1-2; D is ambiguous. The germline V and J ends were trimmed by 0 bases and 5 bases, with 14 bases remaining between them. The CDR3 spans 15 residues. Germline V lookup: CDR1 SGHKS, CDR2 YYEKEE (reference sequence).